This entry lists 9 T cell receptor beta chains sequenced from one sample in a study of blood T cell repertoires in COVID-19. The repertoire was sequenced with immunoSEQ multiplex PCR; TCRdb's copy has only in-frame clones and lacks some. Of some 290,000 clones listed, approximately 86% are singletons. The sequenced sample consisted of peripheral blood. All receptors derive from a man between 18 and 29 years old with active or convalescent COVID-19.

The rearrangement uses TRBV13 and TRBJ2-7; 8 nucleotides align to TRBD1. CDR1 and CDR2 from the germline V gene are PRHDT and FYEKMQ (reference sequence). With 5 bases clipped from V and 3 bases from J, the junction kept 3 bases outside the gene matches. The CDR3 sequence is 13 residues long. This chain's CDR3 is CASSAGTGYEQYF. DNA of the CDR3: TGTGCCAGCAGCGCAGGGACAGGCTACGAGCAGTACTTC.

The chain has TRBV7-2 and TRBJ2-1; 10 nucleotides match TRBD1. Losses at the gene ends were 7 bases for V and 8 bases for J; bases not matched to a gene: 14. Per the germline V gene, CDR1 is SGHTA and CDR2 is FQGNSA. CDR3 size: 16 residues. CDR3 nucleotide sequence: TGTGCCAGCAACACAGCGTGGACAGGGGGGACGGATGAGCAGTTCTTC. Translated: CASNTAWTGGTDEQFF.

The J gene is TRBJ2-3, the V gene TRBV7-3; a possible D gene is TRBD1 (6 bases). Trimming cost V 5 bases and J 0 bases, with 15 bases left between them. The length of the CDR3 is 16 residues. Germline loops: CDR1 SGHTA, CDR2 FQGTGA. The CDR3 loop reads CASSKMTGSSTDTQYF. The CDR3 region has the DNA TGTGCCAGCAGCAAAATGACAGGAAGCAGCACAGATACGCAGTATTTT.

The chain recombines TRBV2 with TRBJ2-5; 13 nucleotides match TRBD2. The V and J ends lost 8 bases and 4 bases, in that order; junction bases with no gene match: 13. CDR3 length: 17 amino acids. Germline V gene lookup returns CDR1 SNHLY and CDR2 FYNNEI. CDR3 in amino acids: CASGAPTSGGPRETQYF. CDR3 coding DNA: TGTGCCAGCGGGGCACCGACTAGCGGGGGGCCTCGAGAGACCCAGTACTTC.

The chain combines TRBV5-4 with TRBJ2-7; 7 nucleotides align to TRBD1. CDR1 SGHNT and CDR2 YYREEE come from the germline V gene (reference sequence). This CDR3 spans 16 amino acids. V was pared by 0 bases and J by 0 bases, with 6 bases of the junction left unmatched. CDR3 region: CASSLGGTATSYEQYF. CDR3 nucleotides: TGTGCCAGCAGCTTGGGTGGGACAGCCACCTCCTACGAGCAGTACTTC.

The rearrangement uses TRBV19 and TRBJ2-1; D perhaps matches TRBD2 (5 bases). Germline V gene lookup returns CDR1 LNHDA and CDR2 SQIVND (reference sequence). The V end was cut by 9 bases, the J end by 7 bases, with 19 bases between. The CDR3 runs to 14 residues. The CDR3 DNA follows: TGTGCCAGCGGCGTACTAGGCGAGTTAAATGAGCAGTTCTTC. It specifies CASGVLGELNEQFF.

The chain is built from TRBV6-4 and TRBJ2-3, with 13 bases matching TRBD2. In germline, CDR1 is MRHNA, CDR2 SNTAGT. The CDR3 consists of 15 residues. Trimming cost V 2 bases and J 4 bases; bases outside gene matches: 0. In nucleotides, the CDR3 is TGTGCCAGCAGTGACACTAGCGGGGGGGCAGATACGCAGTATTTT. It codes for CASSDTSGGADTQYF.

In DNA, the CDR3 is TGTGCCAGTAGCGTAGGCGGGAGGGTAGAGACCCAGTACTTC. It is translated as CASSVGGRVETQYF. The genes are TRBV19 and TRBJ2-5; the match to TRBD2 covers 9 bases. V lost 6 bases and J lost 4; bases outside the gene matches: 6. Germline-derived CDR1 and CDR2 are LNHDA and SQIVND (reference sequence). The CDR3 spans 14 residues.

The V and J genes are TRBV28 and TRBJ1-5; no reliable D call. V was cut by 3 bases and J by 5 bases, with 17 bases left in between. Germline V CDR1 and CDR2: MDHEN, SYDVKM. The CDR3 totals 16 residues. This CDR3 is CASSFMFRTVDQPQHF. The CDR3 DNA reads TGTGCCAGCAGTTTCATGTTCAGAACAGTAGATCAGCCCCAGCATTTT.